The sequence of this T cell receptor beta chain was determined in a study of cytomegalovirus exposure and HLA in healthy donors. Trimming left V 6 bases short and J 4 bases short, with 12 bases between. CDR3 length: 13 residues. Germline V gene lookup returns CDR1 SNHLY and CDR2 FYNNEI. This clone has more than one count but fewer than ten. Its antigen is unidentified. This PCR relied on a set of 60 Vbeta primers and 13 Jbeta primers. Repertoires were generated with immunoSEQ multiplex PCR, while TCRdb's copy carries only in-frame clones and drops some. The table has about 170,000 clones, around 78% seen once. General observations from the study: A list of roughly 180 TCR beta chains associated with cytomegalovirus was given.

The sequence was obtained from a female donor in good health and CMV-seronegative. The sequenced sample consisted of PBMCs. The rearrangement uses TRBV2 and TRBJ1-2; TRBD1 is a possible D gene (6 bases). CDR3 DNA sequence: TGTGCCAGCAGGGACAGTAATTCCTATGGCTACACCTTC. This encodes CASRDSNSYGYTF.